Listed here are 31 T cell receptor beta chains from one sample, sequenced in a study of OX40 agonist ivuxolimab in advanced cancers. The table came from immunoSEQ multiplex PCR; TCRdb's copy has only in-frame clones and leaves some out. The table lists about 76,000 clones, about 85% of them singletons. Sequences were derived from CD4+ or CD8+ T cells sorted from blood, sampled in a trial of the OX40 agonist ivuxolimab. Source of these receptors: an adult with an advanced solid tumor such as melanoma, head and neck, liver or kidney cancer.

The chain recombines TRBV29-1 with TRBJ1-2; TRBD1 matches at 8 bases. CDR1 and CDR2 from the germline V gene are SQVTM and ANQGSEA. V was pared by 4 bases and J by 2 bases, with 3 bases of the junction left unmatched. The CDR3 runs 13 residues. In nucleotides, the CDR3 is TGCAGCGTTGGCGACAGGGGAAACTATGGCTACACCTTC. Translated, it gives CSVGDRGNYGYTF. Complete variable domain (other parts from reference TRBV29-1 and TRBJ1-2): SAVISQKPSRDICQRGTSLTIQCQVDSQVTMMFWYRQQPGQSLTLIATANQGSEATYESGFVIDKFPISRPNLTFSTLTVSNMSPEDSSIYLCSVGDRGNYGYTFGSGTRLTVV.

The rearrangement links TRBV5-4 to TRBJ1-2; D possibly corresponds to TRBD1 (5 bases). V was trimmed by 4 bases and J by 4 bases, leaving 17 bases between them. The CDR3 has 15 amino acids. Looked up from germline, CDR1 is SGHNT and CDR2 is YYREEE (reference sequence). The CDR3 spells CASSPRTFDGYGYTF. The CDR3 DNA is TGTGCCAGCAGCCCCCGGACATTCGACGGCTATGGCTACACCTTC.

The chain couples TRBV19 to TRBJ2-3; no definite D call. This CDR3 has 12 residues. The ends were cut back, 0 bases at V and 6 bases at J, with 4 bases in the middle. Germline CDR1 is LNHDA and CDR2 is SQIVND (reference sequence). CDR3 coding DNA: TGTGCCAGTAGTATAGATTGGGATACGCAGTATTTT. Its translation is CASSIDWDTQYF.

The table lists this clone with a count of one. At one end the junction does not follow the germline gene, possibly because of a read error. This rearrangement joins TRBV5-1 to TRBJ1-1; possible D gene TRBD1, 5 bases. This CDR3 comprises 12 residues. Germline V gives CDR1 SGHRS, CDR2 YFSETQ. The CDR3 nucleotides read TGCGCCAGCAGCCTTGGGGGGGAAAGCTTAGTCTTT. Translated: CASSLGGESLVF.

The CDR3, as DNA: TGTGCCAGCAGTTCGGGACTGATCTACGAGCAGTACTTC. Its translation: CASSSGLIYEQYF. This sequence joins TRBV6-5 and TRBJ2-7, with D possibly being TRBD2 (6 bases). The length of the CDR3 is 13 residues. Germline CDR1 reads MNHEY; CDR2 reads SVGAGI. Deletions cut 4 bases from V and 3 bases from J, with 10 bases between.

This clone was seen more than once but under ten times. The chain carries TRBV7-2 and TRBJ1-5; D not certain. Germline V CDR1 and CDR2: SGHTA, FQGNSA. The V and J ends lost 2 bases and 0 bases respectively, with 11 bases between them. The CDR3 contains 16 residues. The CDR3 DNA is TGTGCCAGCAGCTTATGGTCAGACCATAGCAATCAGCCCCAGCATTTT. Amino acid sequence: CASSLWSDHSNQPQHF.

This rearrangement joins TRBV30 to TRBJ1-6; D gene uncertain. The CDR3 length is 15 residues. Germline V gene data show CDR1 as GTSNPN and CDR2 as SVGIG (reference sequence). Trimming shortened V by 1 base and J by 0 bases, and 7 bases separated the two germline ends. Here the CDR3 DNA reads TGTGCCTGGAGTGCAGTGAGCTCCTATAATTCACCCCTCCACTTT. This sequence encodes CAWSAVSSYNSPLHF.

V is TRBV11-3 and J is TRBJ2-7; TRBD1 agrees at 8 bases. V lost 4 bases and J lost 0; bases outside the gene matches: 5. The CDR3 length is 15 residues. Germline V lookup: CDR1 SGHNT, CDR2 YENEEA. CDR3 DNA sequence: TGTGCCAGCAGCTCGGACAGGGCCGTCTCCTACGAGCAGTACTTC. This sequence encodes CASSSDRAVSYEQYF. Looking up the rest from reference TRBV11-3 and TRBJ2-7 gives the full variable domain: EAGVVQSPRYKIIEKKQPVAFWCNPISGHNTLYWYLQNLGQGPELLIRYENEEAVDDSQLPKDRFSAERLKGVDSTLKIQPAELGDSAVYLCASSSDRAVSYEQYFGPGTRLTVT.

This chain links TRBV7-2 with TRBJ1-2; tentative D call: TRBD1 (5 bases). The V end lost 6 bases, the J end lost 8 bases, and 19 bases lay between the germline ends. This CDR3 is built from 14 residues. From germline, CDR1 is SGHTA and CDR2 FQGNSA. The CDR3 is CASSSEGRIVGYTF. Written as DNA, the CDR3 is TGTGCCAGCAGTTCTGAGGGGAGGATAGTGGGCTACACCTTC. Full variable domain (outside the CDR3, taken from reference TRBV7-2 and TRBJ1-2): GAGVSQSPSNKVTEKGKDVELRCDPISGHTALYWYRQSLGQGLEFLIYFQGNSAPDKSGLPSDRFSAERTGGSVSTLTIQRTQQEDSAVYLCASSSEGRIVGYTFGSGTRLTVV.

The J gene is TRBJ2-7, the V gene TRBV10-3, with TRBD1 matching 9 bases. V lost 2 bases, J lost 2 bases, and 4 bases stayed unmatched. Per germline, CDR1 ENHRY and CDR2 SYGVKD. This CDR3 has 15 amino acids. As DNA, the CDR3 is TGTGCCATCAGTGAGGGAGGGACAGGGCCCTACGAGCAGTACTTC. Translated, it gives CAISEGGTGPYEQYF.

This clone has more than one count but fewer than ten. CDR3 loop: CVASQNTEAFF. The CDR3 nucleotides are TGTGTCGCCAGTCAGAACACTGAAGCTTTCTTT. The chain joins TRBV30 to TRBJ1-1, with D unclear. Germline V gene data show CDR1 as GTSNPN and CDR2 as SVGIG (reference sequence). The CDR3 covers 11 residues. Full variable domain (remainder filled in from reference TRBV30 and TRBJ1-1): SQTIHQWPATLVQPVGSPLSLECTVEGTSNPNLYWYRQAAGRGLQLLFYSVGIGQISSEVPQNLSASRPQDRQFILSSKKLLLSDSGFYLCVASQNTEAFFGQGTRLTVV.

This rearrangement joins TRBV4-2 to TRBJ2-5; 10 nucleotides agree with TRBD2. The J segment lost 1 base and the V segment lost 4 bases, leaving 6 bases of the junction unmatched. The germline gives CDR1 LGHNA, CDR2 YNFKEQ. This CDR3 is 16 amino acids long. CDR3 in amino acids: CASSLRLAGSQETQYF. DNA for the CDR3: TGTGCCAGCAGCCTCCGACTAGCGGGTTCCCAAGAGACCCAGTACTTC.

CDR3 bases: TGTGCCACCAACCCCCAGGGTATGAAAACAGATACGCAGTATTTT. Translation gives CATNPQGMKTDTQYF. V usage is TRBV15 and J usage is TRBJ2-3; D perhaps matches TRBD1 (5 bases). From germline, CDR1 is LNHNV and CDR2 YYDKDF (reference sequence). Deletions cut 7 bases from V and 3 bases from J, with 17 bases between. The CDR3 runs 15 residues.

V is TRBV5-5 and J is TRBJ1-1; no firm D call. The CDR3 runs to 15 residues. Per the germline V gene, CDR1 is SGHKS and CDR2 is YYEKEE (reference sequence). The V end lost 5 bases, the J end lost 1 base, and 15 bases lay between the germline ends. CDR3 sequence: CASSFRMTPNTEAFF. The CDR3 DNA reads as TGTGCCAGCAGTTTCAGAATGACACCGAACACTGAAGCTTTCTTT. The complete variable domain, with remaining parts taken from reference TRBV5-5 and TRBJ1-1, reads DAGVTQSPTHLIKTRGQQVTLRCSPISGHKSVSWYQQVLGQGPQFIFQYYEKEERGRGNFPDRFSARQFPNYSSELNVNALLLGDSALYLCASSFRMTPNTEAFFGQGTRLTVV.

The J gene is TRBJ2-3, the V gene TRBV11-3; D may correspond to TRBD1 or TRBD2 (5 bases each). Looked up from germline, CDR1 is SGHNT and CDR2 is YENEEA. The CDR3 runs to 17 residues. V was trimmed by 5 bases and J by 1 base, leaving 19 bases between them. CDR3 amino acids: CASSKGVGARGTDTQYF. CDR3 nucleotides: TGTGCCAGCAGCAAAGGGGTAGGAGCGCGGGGCACAGATACGCAGTATTTT.

This rearrangement joins TRBV6-6 to TRBJ1-1, with D unresolved. Germline loops: CDR1 MNHNY, CDR2 SVGAGI (reference sequence). The ends were cut back, 5 bases at V and 7 bases at J, with 8 bases in the middle. This CDR3 region has 11 residues. The CDR3 DNA reads TGTGCCAGCAGTAGAGATATTGAAGCTTTCTTT. Amino acid sequence: CASSRDIEAFF.

This clone was observed a few times. The chain combines TRBV6-5 with TRBJ1-6; a possible D gene is TRBD1 (6 bases). The CDR3 loop spans 13 amino acids. Per germline, CDR1 MNHEY and CDR2 SVGAGI. The V gene lost 7 bases and the J gene lost 9 bases, with 13 bases spanning the gap. The CDR3 coding sequence is TGTGCCAGCAACATAGGGGGGGGTTCACCCCTCCACTTT. Protein: CASNIGGGSPLHF.

This chain links TRBV5-6 with TRBJ2-1; D is undetermined. V shed 1 base and J shed 9 bases, with 8 bases lying between them. The germline gives CDR1 SGHDT, CDR2 YYEEEE. This CDR3 contains 12 residues. The CDR3 region is CASSLNEIEQFF. The CDR3 DNA reads TGTGCCAGCAGCTTGAATGAAATTGAGCAGTTCTTC.

The CDR3 reads CASSAGQGRIGYTF. The CDR3 DNA is TGTGCCAGCAGCGCCGGACAGGGTAGGATCGGCTACACCTTC. The V and J genes are TRBV5-8 and TRBJ1-2, with 8 nucleotides matching TRBD1. Germline trimming cut 4 bases from V and 8 bases from J; bases unmatched to any gene: 10. In germline, CDR1 is SGHTS, CDR2 YDEGEE. CDR3 length: 14 residues.

This sequence joins TRBV6-5 and TRBJ2-1; 8 bases match TRBD2. This CDR3 is 14 amino acids long. V gave up 6 bases and J gave up 4 bases; unmatched junction bases: 5. Germline CDR1 is MNHEY and CDR2 is SVGAGI. DNA of the CDR3: TGTGCCAGCAGGCGGGAGGCGCTTTACAATGAGCAGTTCTTC. It yields the protein CASRREALYNEQFF.

V gene TRBV7-9 combines with J gene TRBJ2-7; D possibly corresponds to TRBD2 (7 bases). The V end lost 5 bases, the J end lost 2 bases, and 25 bases lay between the germline ends. Germline V gives CDR1 SEHNR, CDR2 FQNEAQ (reference sequence). The CDR3 is 18 amino acids. CDR3 residues: CASSLLGGAFTATYEQYF. The DNA for the CDR3 is TGTGCCAGCAGCCTTCTAGGGGGGGCCTTCACCGCGACCTACGAGCAGTACTTC.

In DNA, the CDR3 is TGTGCCAGCAGCCGGGCCGGGACACTAGACTACGAGCAGTACTTC. Translated, it gives CASSRAGTLDYEQYF. The chain combines TRBV11-1 with TRBJ2-7, with D perhaps matching TRBD1 (6 bases). CDR1 and CDR2 from the germline V gene are SGHAT and FQDESV (reference sequence). The V gene lost 5 bases and the J gene lost 3 bases, with 17 bases spanning the gap. This CDR3 spans 15 amino acids.

This sequence joins TRBV10-3 and TRBJ1-2; no clear D gene. CDR1 and CDR2 from the germline V gene are ENHRY and SYGVKD. With 3 bases removed from V and 8 bases from J, the gap between germline ends came to 13 bases. The CDR3 consists of 13 residues. CDR3 in amino acids: CAISEVEGNGYTF. The CDR3 bases are TGTGCCATCAGTGAAGTCGAAGGGAACGGCTACACCTTC.

This CDR3 is CSARGGVEAFF. CDR3 nucleotide sequence: TGCAGTGCTCGCGGGGGGGTTGAAGCTTTCTTT. The V call is TRBV20-1, the J call TRBJ1-1, with a tentative D call TRBD1 (5 bases). CDR3 length: 11 residues. The germline CDR1 and CDR2 sequences are DFQATT and SNEGSKA (reference sequence). V lost 5 bases to trimming and J lost 7 bases, with 11 bases between them.

V is TRBV11-3 and J is TRBJ1-3; 9 bases map to TRBD1. The CDR3 loop spans 18 amino acids. V shed 10 bases, J shed 0 bases, and the junction held 16 bases outside the gene matches. Germline lookup yields CDR1 SGHNT and CDR2 YENEEA. DNA of the CDR3: TGTGCCACCAAAGCCGGGACAGGGACCGGTTCCTCTGGAAACACCATATATTTT. Its protein is CATKAGTGTGSSGNTIYF.

The genes are TRBV27 and TRBJ1-2; no clear D gene. The germline V and J ends were trimmed by 8 bases and 1 base, with 11 bases remaining between them. The CDR3 is made up of 13 amino acids. The V gene's germline CDR1 is MNHEY and CDR2 SMNVEV (reference sequence). CDR3 DNA: TGTGCCAGCGCACCGGGCGGTAACTATGGCTACACCTTC. This encodes CASAPGGNYGYTF.

The gene calls are TRBV19 and TRBJ1-1; D possibly corresponds to TRBD1 (6 bases). Germline-derived CDR1 and CDR2 are LNHDA and SQIVND (reference sequence). V was clipped by 8 bases and J by 1 base, with 11 bases between them. This CDR3 comprises 13 residues. CDR3 residues: CASEWGANTEAFF. CDR3 nucleotide sequence: TGTGCCAGTGAATGGGGGGCGAACACTGAAGCTTTCTTT.

The chain carries TRBV28 and TRBJ2-7, with TRBD1 as a possible D gene (6 bases). Looked up from germline, CDR1 is MDHEN and CDR2 is SYDVKM. The V gene lost 3 bases and the J gene lost 0 bases, with 9 bases spanning the gap. The CDR3 is 14 residues long. CDR3 sequence (DNA): TGTGCCAGCAGTTTCCTAGGGGGCTCCTACGAGCAGTACTTC. Its translation is CASSFLGGSYEQYF.

There are a few counts of this clone. This chain links TRBV7-2 with TRBJ2-5; TRBD1 matches 7 bases. V was pared by 5 bases and J by 5 bases, with 11 bases of the junction left unmatched. The CDR3 runs to 15 residues. Germline-derived CDR1 and CDR2 are SGHTA and FQGNSA. CDR3 sequence reads: CASSLGQTLLETQYF. CDR3 nucleotides: TGTGCCAGCAGCCTGGGACAGACCCTCCTTGAGACCCAGTACTTC.

This chain links TRBV6-5 with TRBJ1-1, with D unresolved. The V gene's germline CDR1 is MNHEY and CDR2 SVGAGI. Trimming took off 5 bases at V and 1 base at J, with 8 bases between the two ends. The CDR3 loop spans 13 amino acids. The chain's CDR3 is CASSRQANTEAFF. As DNA, the CDR3 is TGTGCCAGCAGTAGACAAGCGAACACTGAAGCTTTCTTT.

The count of this clone is one. The V and J genes are TRBV29-1 and TRBJ2-2; 12 bases align to TRBD1. The V segment lost 7 bases and the J segment 7 bases; nucleotides outside the gene matches: 4. The length of the CDR3 is 13 residues. Germline assignment: CDR1 SQVTM and CDR2 ANQGSEA. In DNA, the CDR3 is TGCAGCGGGGGACAGGGGGCGGTCGGGGAGCTGTTTTTT. Translating gives CSGGQGAVGELFF.